This note documents a single TCR beta chain sequence. Its antigen is unknown. No much larger clone is present one base from it, and per-base qualities are unavailable. The library was prepared using the immunoSEQ multiplex PCR assay. For the multiplex PCR, a mixture combining 60 forward primers for TCR Vbeta segments and 13 reverse primers for TCR Jbeta segments was used. A multiplex PCR assay on genomic DNA amplified the CDR3 region of rearranged TCR beta genes. Amplified TCR beta libraries were sequenced as 87-base-pair reads on the Illumina HiSeq System. From the authors' description of their analysis: A later analysis counted approximately 84 million unique TCR beta chains across the 666 repertoires, and around 9.9 million of these chains were shared by at least two donors. Raw reads were error-corrected and collapsed into unique sequences by a nearest-neighbor algorithm in which closely related sequences were merged to remove PCR and sequencing errors. V, D and J gene segments were assigned by aligning CDR3 sequences to IMGT reference sequences. Each retained sequence needed at least a six-nucleotide match to both a V gene segment and a J gene segment. Rearrangements were classified as productive when the CDR3 lacked stop codons and remained in frame with V and J, and all other rearrangements were classified as non-productive. Following IMGT convention, CDR3 was defined as the stretch from the second conserved V-encoded cysteine to the conserved J-encoded phenylalanine. The earlier analysis of about 590 of the donors excluded sequences that lacked an unambiguous match to a single V gene segment. In an earlier analysis of 587 of the donors, a V segment was called functional when productive rearrangements were above 56.7%, and segregating when the standard deviation between donors exceeded 5%. To diagnose cytomegalovirus status from the catalog of TCR beta chain sequences, a statistical classification framework was built. A later analysis assigned V and J genes by comparing TCR nucleotide sequences with IMGT/GENE-DB human TR gene sequences. Using the TCRdist pipeline, a later analysis assigned CDR3 sequences along with most-parsimonious VDJ recombination scenarios. In a later analysis, every TCR beta chain was defined by the combination of its CDR3 amino acid sequence and its V-gene family, and reads without a unique V-gene family were dropped. As a way to deal with suspected cross-contamination and a sequencing artifact, a later analysis dropped nearly 600 nucleotide sequences that were highly shared and had low generation probability. For each public chain, a later analysis derived a clonal expansion index from normalized ranks of inferred template counts within each repertoire. In a later analysis, generation probabilities were computed using a VDJ recombination model fitted to out-of-frame rearrangements, and the results were checked against IGoR. In a later analysis, TCR-TCR, TCR-HLA and TCR-CMV co-occurrence was scored with hypergeometric tests, and a repertoire-size bias correction was applied to TCR pairs. A later analysis estimated false discovery rates by permuting HLA or CMV assignments 20 times. In a later analysis, co-occurring TCRs were grouped with DBSCAN, and TCRdist sequence similarity was added when clustering was performed within HLA-allele-positive subsets. For co-occurrence clustering, repertoires with fewer than 30,000 or more than 120,000 public chains were excluded, along with roughly 5 repertoires with anomalous nucleotide sharing. TCRdb obtained this table from immuneACCESS and retained in-frame rearrangements with V and J assigned. These tables miss some clones; where compared with another copy, unresolved V genes account for less than half of the shortfall, and the remainder is unexplained. V, J and clone size derive from that table, while D and trimming were established from the DNA sequence. This sample gives around 230,000 clones in total; roughly 78% of them show up just once. About 0.47% of the sample comes from the top ten.

In total, approximately 610 healthy bone marrow donors made up the cohort. At the time of sampling, every cohort member was nominally healthy, though immune exposures that went unrecorded were likely present. The donor was CMV seronegative and belonged to the group of 350 or so seronegative cohort members. Each donor provided a peripheral blood sample, and peripheral blood mononuclear cells were used for TCR beta sequencing. The Qiagen DNeasy Blood Extraction Kit was used to extract genomic DNA from the blood cell samples. The data originate from a study of cytomegalovirus exposure and HLA in healthy donors (dated by TCRdb to 2015 to 2018). Looking at the study overall: An earlier analysis of approximately 640 of the donors reported about 250 Gb of sequence data and 117 million unique TCR beta sequences from approximately 180 million T cells. The study used immunosequencing to profile the T cell repertoires of about 670 subjects and linked those repertoires to cytomegalovirus serostatus. In a later genetic analysis, genome-wide SNP genotypes for 398 of the 666 donors were used, and that subset was treated as a discovery cohort. A separate validation cohort of about 110 different subjects was used in addition to the roughly 620-subject first cohort. Rather than using new phenotypic data, the later analysis identified candidate immune exposures from TCR beta sequences and from how often those sequences occurred across donors. Across about 370 genotyped donors of the cohort, an average of roughly 200,000 unique TCR beta nucleotide sequences per donor were sequenced, and roughly 17% of those sequences were non-productive. Roughly 320 gigabases of sequencing data and tens of millions of unique TCR sequences made up an early release that covered nearly 650 HLA-typed donors. The number of typed donors differed by locus: roughly 629-640 for A, B, C, DRB1 and DQB1; 500 to 550 for DQA1; 606 for DPA1; and some 430 for DPB1. To predict cytomegalovirus infection status, the study combined high-throughput TCR immunosequencing, statistical association of individual TCRs with disease status, and machine learning. Among the approximately 420 genotyped donors, around 81% belonged to the genetic ancestry cluster associated with self-reported Caucasian donors. The study aimed to test whether cataloging public T cell receptors could reveal signatures of past pathogen exposure. Every repertoire in the discovery cohort had been generated on one and the same sequencing platform. Several DR-DQ haplotypes were handled as single units for association and clustering because linkage in the cohort was strong. A later analysis re-analyzed previously published TCR beta repertoires from approximately 670 donors and added high-resolution HLA genotyping to study TCR occurrence patterns. Donor age, sex, ethnicity and CMV serostatus were compiled together with the repertoire data. HLA typing included class I and class II loci at four-digit resolution. An earlier analysis of roughly 580 of the donors used high-throughput TCR beta sequencing to judge whether each TCR beta V gene segment behaved as functional or pseudogenic.

Broader findings and caveats from the paper: The study gave a list of 150 to 200 TCR beta chains associated with cytomegalovirus. Some 16 rarely observed V segments, including chromosome 9 orphons, were excluded from the earlier analysis of approximately 600 of the donors because counts were too low. A later analysis found that most CMV-associated TCR beta chains appeared HLA-restricted, with HLA associations seemingly driven largely by CMV exposure. In a later genetic analysis, fewer N-insertions in productive TCRs were reported among donors in an Asian-associated ancestry cluster than the roughly 640-donor mean. Broadly in line with IMGT annotations, most TCR beta V segments showed up in productive rearrangements about 87% or about 30% of the time in an earlier analysis of several hundred of the donors. At a false discovery rate of 0.05, a later analysis linked 16,951 TCR beta sequences to specific HLA alleles. A further reported finding was that TCR beta sequences accurately predicted the HLA-A and HLA-B alleles for most subjects in the first cohort. Several of the top co-occurrence clusters appeared to be linked to parvovirus B19, influenza, CMV and Epstein-Barr virus, according to a later analysis. The authors suggested that the approach could potentially be extended to other disease states and immunological phenotypes. According to a later analysis, TCR association rates differed among HLA loci, with DRB1 alleles showing the most associated TCRs and HLA-C alleles showing the fewest. A group of highly shared sequence variants was considered likely to be a technical artifact of the sequencing pipeline. Assigning TCR associations to individual alleles was difficult when HLA alleles, especially DR and DQ, strongly co-occurred. Linkage disequilibrium might explain the correlated functional status among segregating V segments, but an unknown experimental factor could not be ruled out. For the cohort, immune exposure information was limited to CMV serostatus. Because HLA typing was unavailable for some donors at each locus, only the typed subset was used in association tests. The cohort was sequenced for TCR beta chains only, and without alpha or paired-chain data the features that could be detected were limited. Some IMGT-functional V segments, including TRBV6-2 and TRBV6-3, could not be distinguished by the 87-base-pair reads and were therefore excluded. In a later genetic analysis, a missense DCLRE1C variant was associated with V-gene and J-gene trimming of TCR beta chains, and the association was replicated in an independent cohort. In a later analysis, HLA-associated TCR beta chains were found to be more clonally expanded and to have lower generation probabilities than equally common non-associated chains. A few of the identified cytomegalovirus-associated TCR beta chains were confirmed in vitro to be specific for cytomegalovirus antigens. The classifier was reported to diagnose cytomegalovirus status with high specificity and sensitivity in both the original cohort and the validation cohort. Most TCR sequences were seen in very few donors, while some public TCRs were found in many individuals. Roughly uniform sequencing depth across donors was assumed in presence/absence analyses, although this assumption may not hold.

Counted from cysteine to phenylalanine, this CDR3 has 17 amino acids. Just the 51-base CDR3 DNA is kept, in frame starting at base 1. CDR1 LNHNV and CDR2 YYDKDF were looked up in the germline V gene (reference sequence). At the junction V is shortened by 1 base and J by 0 bases; bases outside the gene matches: 6. This sequence was found in a boy aged 5 to 17 in good health and CMV-seronegative. The sample taken for sequencing was PBMCs. The chain is encoded by TRBV15 joined to TRBJ1-3; 7 central bases correspond to TRBD1. The sequence in DNA is TGTGCCACCAGCAGAGGGGGGACAGTACGCTCTGGAAACACCATATATTTT. The resulting protein is CATSRGGTVRSGNTIYF. The CDR3 plus the reference TRBV15 and TRBJ1-3 genes for the other parts give the full variable domain: DAMVIQNPRYQVTQFGKPVTLSCSQTLNHNVMYWYQQKSSQAPKLLFHYYDKDFNNEADTPDNFQSRRPNTSFCFLDIRSPGLGDTAMYLCATSRGGTVRSGNTIYFGEGSWLTVV.